This T cell receptor beta chain was sequenced in a study of cytomegalovirus exposure and HLA in healthy donors. Only a few counts were recorded for this clone. What it binds is not known. PCR amplification relied on 60 Vbeta primers (plus 13 Jbeta primers). Profiled with immunoSEQ multiplex PCR; TCRdb holds only in-frame clones, not every one. Seen here are about 90,000 clones, around 76% observed once, and the top ten hold 0.55% to 0.65%. Regarding the study as a whole: It was taken for granted in presence/absence analyses that sequencing depth across donors was roughly uniform.

The TCR was taken from a man under 40 in good health and CMV-seronegative. The specimen was PBMCs.

The CDR3 DNA reads TGCGCCAGCAGCCACGGGGCGGGGTCCGCTGAAGCTTTCTTT. This codes for CASSHGAGSAEAFF. The chain couples TRBV5-1 to TRBJ1-1; TRBD1 might be the D (5 bases). Trimming stripped 4 bases from V and 6 bases from J, with 16 bases between. CDR1 is SGHRS, CDR2 YFSETQ, per germline. The CDR3 length is 14 residues.